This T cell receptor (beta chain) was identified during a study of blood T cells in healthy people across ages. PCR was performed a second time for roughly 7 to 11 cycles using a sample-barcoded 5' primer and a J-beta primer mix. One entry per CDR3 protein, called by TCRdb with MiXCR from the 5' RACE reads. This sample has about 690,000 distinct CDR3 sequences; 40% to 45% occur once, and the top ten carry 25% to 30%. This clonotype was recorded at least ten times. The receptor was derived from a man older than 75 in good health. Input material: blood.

The CDR3 bases are TGCGCCAGCAGCCAAGATAGGCAGGTTCAACAGCCCCAGCATTTT. Translating gives CASSQDRQVQQPQHF. This chain links TRBV4-3 with TRBJ1-5; D is ambiguous. The germline gives CDR1 LGHNA, CDR2 YSLEER. Trimming removed 0 bases from V and 7 bases from J, with 13 bases in between. CDR3 length equals 15 residues.